The source of this T cell receptor beta chain is a study of cytomegalovirus exposure and HLA in healthy donors. Study-level results: The listing of roughly 160 TCR beta chains classed them as cytomegalovirus-associated.

Some clones are missing from TCRdb's copy, which holds only in-frame ones; the method was immunoSEQ multiplex PCR. In the table there are 150,000 to 200,000 clones, about 89% of which are singletons. Separation from the roughly 670-subject first cohort characterized the approximately 120-subject validation cohort, to which the donors belonged. Notes on this clone: Its matching antigen is unknown.

This TCR derives from a young woman in good health and CMV-seropositive. The sample comprised PBMCs.

CDR3: CASSGTSGEAFF. The DNA of the CDR3 is TGTGCCAGCAGTGGGACCTCGGGGGAGGCTTTCTTT. V usage is TRBV25-1 and J usage is TRBJ1-1; TRBD1 might be the D (5 bases). The germline V gene encodes CDR1 MGHDK and CDR2 SYGVNS. The V gene lost 4 bases and the J gene lost 11 bases, with 14 bases spanning the gap. The CDR3 totals 12 residues.